One sample yielded the 9 T cell receptor beta chains listed below, sequenced in a study of cytomegalovirus exposure and HLA in healthy donors. Vbeta (60) and Jbeta (13) primers were used in the PCR. The method was immunoSEQ multiplex PCR; TCRdb's version includes in-frame clones alone and lacks a portion of them. This sample has over 150,000 clones; about 75% occur once, and the top ten carry 1.3% to 1.5%. Material: PBMCs. The receptor source for this set is a man younger than 30 in good health and CMV-seronegative.

This chain joins TRBV6-5 and TRBJ2-2; 8 bases agree with TRBD2. Germline V gene sequence: CDR1 MNHEY, CDR2 SVGAGI. The CDR3 is made up of 14 amino acids. The trim removed 8 bases at V and 5 bases at J, leaving 7 bases unmatched. The CDR3 protein is CASLRASGTGELFF. The CDR3 region has the DNA TGTGCCAGCCTACGGGCTAGCGGGACCGGGGAGCTGTTTTTT.

The CDR3 nucleotides read TGCAGCGTCCGGAGGACAGATGGCTACACCTTC. Residues: CSVRRTDGYTF. This chain links TRBV29-1 with TRBJ1-2; tentatively, D is TRBD1 (6 bases). The V gene lost 6 bases and the J gene lost 6 bases, with 11 bases spanning the gap. The germline V gene has CDR1 SQVTM and CDR2 ANQGSEA. The CDR3 is 11 residues long.

This clone was detected only a few times. This chain joins TRBV7-6 and TRBJ2-7; perhaps TRBD2 as D (5 bases). Germline V gene sequence: CDR1 SGHVS, CDR2 FNYEAQ. The V gene lost 2 bases and the J gene lost 4 bases, with 9 bases spanning the gap. The CDR3 spans 13 residues. The CDR3 spells CASSLNSGYEQYF. CDR3 nucleotides: TGTGCCAGCAGCTTAAACTCGGGATACGAGCAGTACTTC.

As regards this clone: One end of the junction is discordant with germline, which a read error may explain. The J gene is TRBJ1-5, the V gene TRBV7-9, with D possibly being TRBD1 (6 bases). CDR3 length equals 16 residues. The germline V gene has CDR1 SEHNR and CDR2 FQNEAQ (reference sequence). The CDR3 nucleotides read TGTTCCAGCGCGTTGGAGGGGGGGCGAAGCAATCAGCCCCAGCATTTT. Its translation is CSSALEGGRSNQPQHF.

The chain couples TRBV6-5 to TRBJ2-3, with D possibly TRBD1 on 6 matching bases. The CDR3 runs to 14 residues. Germline assignment: CDR1 MNHEY and CDR2 SVGAGI. The V and J ends lost 8 bases and 3 bases respectively, with 15 bases between them. The CDR3 here is CASWTRDNTDTQYF. The CDR3 nucleotides read TGTGCCAGCTGGACCCGGGACAATACAGATACGCAGTATTTT.

The chain carries TRBV6-1 and TRBJ1-1; possible D gene TRBD1, 5 bases. CDR1 MNHNS and CDR2 SASEGT come from the germline V gene. This CDR3 has 15 amino acids. V lost 3 bases to trimming and J lost 1 base, with 12 bases between them. CDR3 sequence: CASSEGGSGNTEAFF. The DNA for the CDR3 is TGTGCCAGCAGTGAGGGGGGTTCGGGGAACACTGAAGCTTTCTTT.

The rearrangement joins TRBV18 to TRBJ1-5, with D possibly TRBD1 on 6 matching bases. This CDR3 is 15 amino acids long. The ends were cut back, 3 bases at V and 2 bases at J, with 11 bases in the middle. The germline CDR1 and CDR2 sequences are KGHSH and LQKENI. The CDR3: CASSPGRGGNQPQHF. The DNA of the CDR3 is TGTGCCAGCTCACCGGGCAGGGGAGGCAATCAGCCCCAGCATTTT.

V gene TRBV7-2 combines with J gene TRBJ2-5, with TRBD2 matching over 7 bases. There are 14 residues in the CDR3. J was trimmed by 5 bases and V by 3 bases; bases with no gene match: 6. CDR1 and CDR2 from the germline V gene are SGHTA and FQGNSA. The CDR3 loop is CASSFGGRGETQYF. As DNA, the CDR3 is TGTGCCAGCAGCTTCGGCGGGAGAGGGGAGACCCAGTACTTC.

The CDR3 protein is CASSPGGTGNTAGETQYF. The CDR3 coding sequence is TGCGCCAGCAGCCCCGGCGGGACAGGGAATACAGCGGGAGAGACCCAGTACTTC. This chain connects TRBV4-3 to TRBJ2-5; the match to TRBD1 covers 9 bases. Trimming cost V 4 bases and J 4 bases; bases outside gene matches: 16. Germline lookup yields CDR1 LGHNA and CDR2 YSLEER. The CDR3 consists of 18 residues.